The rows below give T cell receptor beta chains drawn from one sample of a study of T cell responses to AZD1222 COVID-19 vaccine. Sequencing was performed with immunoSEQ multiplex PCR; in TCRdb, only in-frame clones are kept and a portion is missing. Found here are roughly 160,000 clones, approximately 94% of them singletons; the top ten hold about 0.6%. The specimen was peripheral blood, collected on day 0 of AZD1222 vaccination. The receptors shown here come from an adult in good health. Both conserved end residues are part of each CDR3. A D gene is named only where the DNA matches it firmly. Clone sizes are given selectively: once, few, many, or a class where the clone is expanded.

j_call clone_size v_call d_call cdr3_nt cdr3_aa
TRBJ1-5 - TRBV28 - TGTGCCAGCACCCTGGAGGGGTCTAGCAATCAGCCCCAGCATTTT CASTLEGSSNQPQHF
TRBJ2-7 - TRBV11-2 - TGTGCCAGCAGCTCGGAGGGGCGGCTCTACGAGCAGTACTTC CASSSEGRLYEQYF
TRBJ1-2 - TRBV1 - TGCACTATACTCCGGACAGGTGACGGCTACACCTTC CTILRTGDGYTF
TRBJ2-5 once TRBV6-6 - TGTGCCAGCAGTCCGGACAGGAGGGGAGAGACCCAGTACTTC CASSPDRRGETQYF
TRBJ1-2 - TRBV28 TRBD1 TGTGCCAGCAGTTTTTTTAGTCAGGGGGGGCATGGCTACACCTTC CASSFFSQGGHGYTF
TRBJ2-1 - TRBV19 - TGTGCCAGTGACTGGGGGAATGAGCAGTTCTTC CASDWGNEQFF
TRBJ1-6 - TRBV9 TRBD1 TGTGCCAGCAGCGTAGTAGGGGGCGTCGATTCACCCCTCCACTTT CASSVVGGVDSPLHF
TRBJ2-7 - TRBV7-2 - TGTGCCAGCAGCTTAGCGGGTCTTGCCGAGCAGTACTTC CASSLAGLAEQYF
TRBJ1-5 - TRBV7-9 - TGTGCCAGCAGCTTGGGGCCTTATCAGCCCCAGCATTTT CASSLGPYQPQHF
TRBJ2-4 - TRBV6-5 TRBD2 TGTGCCAGCAGTCGAGCGGGAGCCTCAGGGAACATTCAGTACTTC CASSRAGASGNIQYF
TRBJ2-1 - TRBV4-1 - TGCGCCAGCAGCCAAGAAACTAGACGGGCTAATGAGCAGTTCTTC CASSQETRRANEQFF
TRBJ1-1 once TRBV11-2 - TGTGCCATCGGCCGGCGGCCGATGAACACTGAAGCTTTCTTT CAIGRRPMNTEAFF
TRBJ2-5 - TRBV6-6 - TGTGCCAGCAGTACAACAGAACAAGAGACCCAGTACTTC CASSTTEQETQYF
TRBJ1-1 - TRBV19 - TGTGCCAGTACCCATACAGGGATGAACACTGAAGCTTTCTTT CASTHTGMNTEAFF
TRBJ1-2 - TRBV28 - TGTGCCAGCAAGGGCAGGAACTATGGCTACACCTTC CASKGRNYGYTF
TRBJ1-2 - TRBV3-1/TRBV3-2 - TGTGCCAGCAGCCAAGATCTACGGGGTGGGGGATATGGCTACACCTTC CASSQDLRGGGYGYTF
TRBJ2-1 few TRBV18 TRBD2 TGTGCCAGCTCACCCGGGACTAGCGGGAGGGCCAAGGGTGAGCAGTTCTTC CASSPGTSGRAKGEQFF
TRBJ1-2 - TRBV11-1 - TGTGCCAGCAGTTCAGTAGGGTCTACGTGGGGCTACACCTTC CASSSVGSTWGYTF
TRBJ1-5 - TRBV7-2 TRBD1 TGTGCCAGCAGCCCGGACAGGAATCAGCCCCAGCATTTT CASSPDRNQPQHF
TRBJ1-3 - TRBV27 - TGTGCCAGCTCCCCATCGTTTGGGTGGACAGCCTCTGGAAACACCATATATTTT CASSPSFGWTASGNTIYF
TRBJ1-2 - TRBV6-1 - TGTGCCAGCAGTGAAGTGGACGGTCGGGGCTACACCTTC CASSEVDGRGYTF
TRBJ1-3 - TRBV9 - TGTGCCAGCAGCGTAGACGCCCGGGGAAACACCATATATTTT CASSVDARGNTIYF
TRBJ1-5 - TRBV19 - TGTGCCAGCTCGTATAGCAATCAGCCCCAGCATTTT CASSYSNQPQHF
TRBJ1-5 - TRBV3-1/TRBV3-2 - TGTGCCAGCAGCCAACAGGGTTTCGGGCAGCCCCAGCATTTT CASSQQGFGQPQHF